This entry lists 22 T cell receptor beta chains sequenced from one sample in a study of blood T cell repertoires in COVID-19. Sequencing was performed with immunoSEQ multiplex PCR; in TCRdb, only in-frame clones are kept and a portion is missing. Of about 39,000 clones detected, more than 80% appear once; the ten largest clones hold 14%. Sequenced input: peripheral blood. The receptors were sampled from a man aged 50-59 years with active or convalescent COVID-19.

The chain is built from TRBV5-1 and TRBJ2-5; D call uncertain. Deletions cut 0 bases from V and 2 bases from J, with 11 bases between. Germline V CDR1 and CDR2: SGHRS, YFSETQ. The CDR3 sequence is 15 residues long. The CDR3 region has the DNA TGCGCCAGCAGCTTGGCAGGCCCGAAACAAGAGACCCAGTACTTC. Protein: CASSLAGPKQETQYF.

This clone was seen a handful of times. The chain carries TRBV2 and TRBJ1-5, with D maybe TRBD1 (5 bases). CDR1 and CDR2 (germline): SNHLY, FYNNEI. The V end lost 6 bases, the J end lost 3 bases, and 9 bases lay between the germline ends. This CDR3 comprises 13 residues. CDR3 amino acids: CASSRANNQPQHF. CDR3 coding DNA: TGTGCCAGCAGCAGGGCGAACAATCAGCCCCAGCATTTT.

The chain joins TRBV9 to TRBJ2-1; TRBD2 matches at 12 bases. J was trimmed by 4 bases and V by 3 bases; bases with no gene match: 8. Germline V CDR1 and CDR2: SGDLS, YYNGEE. The CDR3 has 17 amino acids. The DNA for the CDR3 is TGTGCCAGCAGCGCCCGTCCCGGGACTAGCGGGTACAATGAGCAGTTCTTC. It codes for CASSARPGTSGYNEQFF.

The gene calls are TRBV14 and TRBJ1-3; D not resolved. Trimming shortened V by 0 bases and J by 1 base, and 7 bases separated the two germline ends. The CDR3 sequence is 15 residues long. Germline V gives CDR1 SGHDN, CDR2 FVKESK. The CDR3 protein is CASSQERGSGNTIYF. CDR3 DNA: TGTGCCAGCAGCCAAGAAAGAGGGTCTGGAAACACCATATATTTT. Filled out from reference TRBV14 and TRBJ1-3, the complete variable domain reads EAGVTQFPSHSVIEKGQTVTLRCDPISGHDNLYWYRRVMGKEIKFLLHFVKESKQDESGMPNNRFLAERTGGTYSTLKVQPAELEDSGVYFCASSQERGSGNTIYFGEGSWLTVV.

This chain links TRBV7-2 with TRBJ1-6, with 8 bases matching TRBD1. The CDR3 covers 15 residues. V shed 7 bases and J 5 bases; nucleotides not matched to a gene: 7. In germline, CDR1 is SGHTA, CDR2 FQGNSA. The DNA for the CDR3 is TGTGCCAGCACCACTTCCAGGGGGCATAATTCACCCCTCCACTTT. Translation gives CASTTSRGHNSPLHF.

CDR3 DNA: TGTGCCAGCAGCAGAGCACAGGGGGTTGAAAGTCAGCCCCAGCATTTT. Protein sequence: CASSRAQGVESQPQHF. The chain uses TRBV6-6 and TRBJ1-5; 8 bases align to TRBD1. The CDR3 covers 16 residues. V lost 6 bases to trimming and J lost 6 bases; unmatched junction nucleotides: 13. Per the germline V gene, CDR1 is MNHNY and CDR2 is SVGAGI (reference sequence).

The chain uses TRBV5-1 and TRBJ2-3, with D possibly matching TRBD2 (5 bases). The V end was cut by 0 bases, the J end by 1 base, with 6 bases between. The V gene's germline CDR1 is SGHRS and CDR2 YFSETQ. The CDR3 is 14 amino acids. This CDR3 reads CASSLDGGTDTQYF. CDR3 sequence (DNA): TGCGCCAGCAGCTTGGACGGGGGCACAGATACGCAGTATTTT.

The chain recombines TRBV6-1 with TRBJ1-6; a weak D match, TRBD1 (6 bases). Germline V CDR1 and CDR2: MNHNS, SASEGT. This CDR3 is built from 17 residues. V was pared by 2 bases and J by 10 bases, with 21 bases between. The CDR3 DNA is TGTGCCAGCAGTGAATCAAACAGGGTGGTGGTCCGATCACCCCTCCACTTT. Translation: CASSESNRVVVRSPLHF.

The rearrangement uses TRBV5-4 and TRBJ2-2, with D possibly matching TRBD1 (6 bases). The length of the CDR3 is 13 residues. Germline V gives CDR1 SGHNT, CDR2 YYREEE (reference sequence). V was trimmed by 2 bases and J by 7 bases, leaving 9 bases between them. The CDR3 spells CASSFTGIGELFF. The CDR3 coding sequence is TGTGCCAGCAGCTTTACAGGGATCGGGGAGCTGTTTTTT.

V usage is TRBV5-3 and J usage is TRBJ2-1; 8 nucleotides agree with TRBD2. TRBV5-3 is given ORF status, its function remaining uncertain. The CDR3 is 15 residues long. The trim removed 1 base at V and 8 bases at J, leaving 8 bases unmatched. The CDR3, as DNA: TGTGCCAGAAGCTTGTTGGCGGGGCGGGGGGATGAGCAGTTCTTC. This encodes CARSLLAGRGDEQFF.

The chain combines TRBV12-5 with TRBJ2-1; tentative D call: TRBD1 (6 bases). CDR3 size: 13 residues. Germline CDR1 is LGHNT and CDR2 is FRNRAP. Deletions cut 8 bases from V and 4 bases from J, with 12 bases between. CDR3 sequence reads: CASCRDTYNEQFF. The CDR3, as DNA: TGTGCTAGTTGCCGGGACACATACAATGAGCAGTTCTTC.

The chain recombines TRBV19 with TRBJ2-3; D possibly corresponds to TRBD2 (6 bases). The germline V gene has CDR1 LNHDA and CDR2 SQIVND (reference sequence). This CDR3 comprises 16 residues. V was shortened by 4 bases and J by 0 bases, with 14 bases between the two germline ends. The CDR3 nucleotides read TGTGCCAGTAGTAGGGGAGCGGGCTCTAGCACAGATACGCAGTATTTT. It specifies CASSRGAGSSTDTQYF.

The chain carries TRBV27 and TRBJ1-2, with 7 nucleotides matching TRBD1. V dropped 7 bases and J dropped 5; count of bases not matched to a gene: 7. Per germline, CDR1 MNHEY and CDR2 SMNVEV (reference sequence). This CDR3 comprises 13 residues. CDR3 DNA sequence: TGTGCCAGCACCAGGGGGATAGGGTATGGCTACACCTTC. Its translation is CASTRGIGYGYTF.

The chain employs TRBV7-6 and TRBJ1-4, with D unclear. V was pared by 5 bases and J by 8 bases, with 21 bases between. The CDR3 extends over 16 amino acids. The germline gives CDR1 SGHVS, CDR2 FNYEAQ. CDR3 sequence: CASSQDRSRAGEKLFF. The CDR3 region has the DNA TGTGCCAGCAGCCAAGATCGGTCAAGAGCAGGCGAAAAACTGTTTTTT.

V and J are TRBV27 and TRBJ2-5; TRBD1 agrees at 8 bases. The V gene's germline CDR1 is MNHEY and CDR2 SMNVEV (reference sequence). The CDR3 has 14 residues. Trimming removed 6 bases from V and 3 bases from J; junction bases left unmatched: 6. In DNA, the CDR3 is TGTGCCAGCAGCGAGGGACAGGTTAAAGAGACCCAGTACTTC. Amino acid sequence: CASSEGQVKETQYF.

The rearrangement joins TRBV6-5 to TRBJ2-5; 8 bases agree with TRBD2. Germline-derived CDR1 and CDR2 are MNHEY and SVGAGI. Unmatched junction bases numbered 5, after V lost 6 bases and J lost 5 bases. There are 13 residues in the CDR3. This CDR3 is CASRRTSHETQYF. The CDR3 DNA sequence: TGTGCCAGCAGAAGGACTAGCCATGAGACCCAGTACTTC.

This clone was seen a handful of times. The DNA for the CDR3 is TGTGCCAGCGCCGGCGGGGGGAGCTCTGGAAACACCATATATTTT. Translated: CASAGGGSSGNTIYF. This sequence joins TRBV9 and TRBJ1-3, with D maybe TRBD1 (5 bases). CDR3 length equals 15 residues. V was shortened by 7 bases and J by 0 bases, with 14 bases between the two germline ends. CDR1 and CDR2 from the germline V gene are SGDLS and YYNGEE.

The chain combines TRBV6-5 with TRBJ2-3, with D tentatively TRBD1 (5 bases). The CDR3 is made up of 15 amino acids. V gave up 5 bases and J gave up 2 bases, with 14 bases separating them. Per the germline V gene, CDR1 is MNHEY and CDR2 is SVGAGI. CDR3 amino acids: CASSPTGSYTDTQYF. As DNA, the CDR3 is TGTGCCAGCAGTCCCACAGGTAGCTACACAGATACGCAGTATTTT.

The V call is TRBV9, the J call TRBJ1-1; D remains ambiguous. Germline values: CDR1 SGDLS, CDR2 YYNGEE. Between the trimmed V and J ends, which lost 0 bases and 5 bases, there was a span of 8 bases. This CDR3 spans 13 amino acids. DNA of the CDR3: TGTGCCAGCAGCGTAGGGAGATGGACTGAAGCTTTCTTT. Its protein is CASSVGRWTEAFF. Filled out from reference TRBV9 and TRBJ1-1, the complete variable domain reads DSGVTQTPKHLITATGQRVTLRCSPRSGDLSVYWYQQSLDQGLQFLIQYYNGEERAKGNILERFSAQQFPDLHSELNLSSLELGDSALYFCASSVGRWTEAFFGQGTRLTVV.

The rearrangement links TRBV5-1 to TRBJ1-3; 12 bases match TRBD1. Trimming took 4 bases from V and 3 from J; bases not matched to a gene: 5. CDR1 and CDR2 (germline): SGHRS, YFSETQ. The CDR3 runs 16 residues. The CDR3 is CASSRGTGGLGNTIYF. In nucleotides, the CDR3 is TGCGCCAGCAGCCGGGGGACAGGGGGCCTTGGAAACACCATATATTTT.

The chain is built from TRBV30 and TRBJ1-2, with D perhaps matching TRBD1 (5 bases). The V gene lost 3 bases and the J gene lost 8 bases, with 16 bases spanning the gap. Germline CDR1 is GTSNPN and CDR2 is SVGIG (reference sequence). The CDR3 consists of 13 residues. CDR3 region: CAWRTGGVRGYTF. CDR3 sequence (DNA): TGTGCCTGGAGAACCGGAGGGGTTAGGGGCTACACCTTC.

This chain links TRBV19 with TRBJ1-5; D gene uncertain. The ends were cut back, 3 bases at V and 2 bases at J, with 8 bases in the middle. Germline CDR1 is LNHDA and CDR2 is SQIVND (reference sequence). The CDR3 has 14 residues. The DNA for the CDR3 is TGTGCCAGTAGTATCTCGCAGGGCAATCAGCCCCAGCATTTT. Translation gives CASSISQGNQPQHF.